Listed below are T cell receptor beta chains from one sample, sequenced in a study of human T cells and chemical hapten exposure. One entry per CDR3 protein results from TCRdb running MiXCR on the RACE reads. The sample consists of 45,000 to 65,000 distinct CDR3 sequences, over 9% of them appearing once. The sample was whole blood, taken in connection with sensitization to the hapten diphenylcyclopropenone (DPC). The receptors were sampled from a man aged 40-49 years with alopecia areata. Some clones in this sample may be carry-over from other donors' samples. Each CDR3 is given with its conserved first and last residue. D genes are given only for firm matches. Clone sizes are given selectively: once, few, many, or a class where the clone is expanded.

D gene,J gene,clone size,V gene,CDR3 DNA,CDR3 protein
-,TRBJ2-1,many,TRBV24-1,TGTGCCACCAGTGATAGCTTCCACAATGAGCAGTTCTTC,CATSDSFHNEQFF
-,TRBJ2-3,few,TRBV6-2/TRBV6-3,TGTGCCAGCAGTTACTCGGCTCTCGGAGATACGCAGTATTTT,CASSYSALGDTQYF
-,TRBJ2-7,many,TRBV19,TGTGCCAGTAGTATAGCGGGGACTTCTGCCTACGAGCAGTACTTC,CASSIAGTSAYEQYF
-,TRBJ2-7,few,TRBV5-1,TGCGCCAGCAGCTTATCCTCTCGCGGACAAGCCTACGAGCAGTACTTC,CASSLSSRGQAYEQYF
-,TRBJ1-2,-,TRBV3-1,TGTGCCAGCAGCCAATGGGAGGACAGCACTAACTATGGCTACACCTTC,CASSQWEDSTNYGYTF
-,TRBJ1-1,-,TRBV7-9,TGTGCCAGTGACAGTATGAACACTGAAGCTTTCTTT,CASDSMNTEAFF
-,TRBJ2-1,many,TRBV28,TGTGCCAGCAGCTCACCGGGGGAGCAGTTCTTC,CASSSPGEQFF
TRBD1,TRBJ1-1,few,TRBV5-1,TGCGCCAGCTCCCGCGAGGGGGCAGAGAACACTGAAGCTTTCTTT,CASSREGAENTEAFF
-,TRBJ2-4,-,TRBV2,TGTGCCAGCAGCGCCAAAAACATTCAGTACTTC,CASSAKNIQYF
-,TRBJ1-1,-,TRBV20-1,TGCAGTGCTAGAAGGGCAGGGCGGAACACTGAAGCTTTCTTT,CSARRAGRNTEAFF
-,TRBJ1-1,many,TRBV20-1,TGCAGTGCTAGAGAGCAAAGACACAGGAGGCCTGAAGCTTTCTTT,CSAREQRHRRPEAFF
-,TRBJ2-7,few,TRBV28,TGTGCCAGCAGTTTACCTGATTCCTACGAGCAGTACTTC,CASSLPDSYEQYF
-,TRBJ2-5,-,TRBV20-1,TGCAGTGCGTCGGGACCCACCCTCGGGGGAGAGACCCAGTACTTC,CSASGPTLGGETQYF